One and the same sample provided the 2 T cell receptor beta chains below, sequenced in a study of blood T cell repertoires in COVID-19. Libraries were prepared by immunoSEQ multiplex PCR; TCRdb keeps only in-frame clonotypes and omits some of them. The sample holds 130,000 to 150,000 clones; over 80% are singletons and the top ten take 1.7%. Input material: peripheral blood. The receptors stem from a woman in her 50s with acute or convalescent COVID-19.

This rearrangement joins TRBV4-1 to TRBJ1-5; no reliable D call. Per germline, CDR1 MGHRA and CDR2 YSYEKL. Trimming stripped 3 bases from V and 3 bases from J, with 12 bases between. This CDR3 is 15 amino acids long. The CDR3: CASSQEGSHNQPQHF. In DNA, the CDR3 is TGCGCCAGCAGCCAGGAGGGCTCACACAATCAGCCCCAGCATTTT.

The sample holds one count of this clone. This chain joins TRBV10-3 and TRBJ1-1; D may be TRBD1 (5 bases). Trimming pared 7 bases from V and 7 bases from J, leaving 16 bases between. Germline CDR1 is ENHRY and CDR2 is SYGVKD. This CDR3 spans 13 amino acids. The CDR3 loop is CAITRMAGNEAFF. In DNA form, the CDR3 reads TGTGCCATCACCCGAATGGCAGGGAATGAAGCTTTCTTT.